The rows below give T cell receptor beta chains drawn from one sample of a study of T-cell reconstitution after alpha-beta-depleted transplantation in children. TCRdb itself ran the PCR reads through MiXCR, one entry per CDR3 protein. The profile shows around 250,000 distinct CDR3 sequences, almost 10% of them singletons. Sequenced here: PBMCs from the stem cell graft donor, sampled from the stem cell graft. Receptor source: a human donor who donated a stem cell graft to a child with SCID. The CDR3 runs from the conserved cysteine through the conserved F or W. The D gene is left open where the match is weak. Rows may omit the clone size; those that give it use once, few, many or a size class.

TGCAGTGCTAGTGGTGCGGGCTCCTACAATGAGCAGTTCTTC	CSASGAGSYNEQFF	TRBJ2-1	14	TRBV20-1	-	few
TGTGCCAGCAGCTTAGCGCTAGGGCGGGACAATGAGCAGTTCTTC	CASSLALGRDNEQFF	TRBJ2-1	15	TRBV7-2	-	many
TGTGCCAGCAGCACTGACAGGGTAGGCTCCTACAATGAGCAGTTCTTC	CASSTDRVGSYNEQFF	TRBJ2-1	16	TRBV6-1	TRBD1	-
TGCGCCAGCAGCCAAGAGCCCCCAGATACGCAGTATTTT	CASSQEPPDTQYF	TRBJ2-3	13	TRBV4-1	-	few
TGCGCCAGCAGCCAAGTTTACCTCGGCAACACCATATATTTT	CASSQVYLGNTIYF	TRBJ1-3	14	TRBV4-1	-	-
TGTGCCATCAGTGAAAAAGGGTGGGAGCAGTACTTC	CAISEKGWEQYF	TRBJ2-7	12	TRBV10-3	-	few
TGCAGTGCCGAGGACAGGGGCCAAGAGACCCAGTACTTC	CSAEDRGQETQYF	TRBJ2-5	13	TRBV20-1	TRBD1	few
TGTGCCAGTAGTAGCGCTTGGGCGAAACCCGGGGATTCACCCCTCCACTTT	CASSSAWAKPGDSPLHF	TRBJ1-6	17	TRBV19	-	-
TGTGCCAGCACCACTTTCGAGGACGGCTCCTACGAGCAGTACTTC	CASTTFEDGSYEQYF	TRBJ2-7	15	TRBV12-3/TRBV12-4	-	-
TGTGCCAGCGCCCTCAGCAACCTGAACACTGAAGCTTTCTTT	CASALSNLNTEAFF	TRBJ1-1	14	TRBV12-3/TRBV12-4	-	many
TGTGCCAGCAGCTTAGGCAGCTTTAATTCACCCCTCCACTTT	CASSLGSFNSPLHF	TRBJ1-6	14	TRBV7-3	-	-
TGTGCCAGCAGCTTAGAGAACGAGCAGTACTTC	CASSLENEQYF	TRBJ2-7	11	TRBV7-2	-	few
TGTGCCAGCAGCTGGGGAGTCCCAAGGGATACGCAGTATTTT	CASSWGVPRDTQYF	TRBJ2-3	14	TRBV7-9	-	few
TGTGCCAGCAGCCCAAGGGGTGAGCAGCCCCAGCATTTT	CASSPRGEQPQHF	TRBJ1-5	13	TRBV11-2	-	-
TGTGCCAGCAGCCGGGACTCGTCATGGACGCAGTATTTT	CASSRDSSWTQYF	TRBJ2-3	13	TRBV9	-	many